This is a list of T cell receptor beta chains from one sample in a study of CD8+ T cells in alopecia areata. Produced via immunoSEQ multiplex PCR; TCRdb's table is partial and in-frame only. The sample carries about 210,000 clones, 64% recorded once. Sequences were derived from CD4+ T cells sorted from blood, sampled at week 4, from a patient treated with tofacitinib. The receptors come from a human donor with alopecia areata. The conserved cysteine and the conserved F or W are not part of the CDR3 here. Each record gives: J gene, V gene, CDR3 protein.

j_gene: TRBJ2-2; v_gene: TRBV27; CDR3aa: ASTPPGAGSTELF
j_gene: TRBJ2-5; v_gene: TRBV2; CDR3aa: ASSLTQETQY
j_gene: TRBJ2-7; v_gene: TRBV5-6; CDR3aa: ASSSMMTAGEQY
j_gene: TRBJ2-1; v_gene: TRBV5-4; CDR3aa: ASSLAGLAAYNEQF
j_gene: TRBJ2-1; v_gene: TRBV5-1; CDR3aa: ASSTQGYLSDEQF
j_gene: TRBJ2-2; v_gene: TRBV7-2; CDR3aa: ASSPWGTANTGELF
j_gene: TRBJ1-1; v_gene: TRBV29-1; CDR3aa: SAIVDTEAF
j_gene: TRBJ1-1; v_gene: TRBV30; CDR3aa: AWTPQVGGTEAF
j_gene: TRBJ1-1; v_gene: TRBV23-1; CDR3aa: ASSPRRDRGPKGDTEAF
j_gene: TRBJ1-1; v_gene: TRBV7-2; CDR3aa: ASSYEGYTEAF
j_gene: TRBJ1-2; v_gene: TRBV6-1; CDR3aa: ASGELYGYT
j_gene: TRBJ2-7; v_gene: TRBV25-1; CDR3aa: ASSESGSSYEQY
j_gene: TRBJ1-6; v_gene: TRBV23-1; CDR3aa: ATPGWHPNSPLH
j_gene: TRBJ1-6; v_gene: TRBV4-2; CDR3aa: ASSQEWGLNSPLH
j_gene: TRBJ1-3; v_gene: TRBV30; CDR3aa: AWMIRSGNTIY
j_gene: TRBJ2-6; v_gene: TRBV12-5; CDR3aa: ASGLGQLSGANVLT
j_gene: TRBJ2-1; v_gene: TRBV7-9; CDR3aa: ASSREDEQF
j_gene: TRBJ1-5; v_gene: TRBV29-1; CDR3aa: SVEVDLGPQH
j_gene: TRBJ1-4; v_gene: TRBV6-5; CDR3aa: ASSLVATNEKLF
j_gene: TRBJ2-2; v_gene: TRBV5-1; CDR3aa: ASTASTRGTGELF
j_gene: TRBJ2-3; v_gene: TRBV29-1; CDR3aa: SVDKDTDTQY
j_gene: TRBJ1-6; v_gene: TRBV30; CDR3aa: AWSSTNSPLH
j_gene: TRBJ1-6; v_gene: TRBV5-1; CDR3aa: ASSLGGIDSPLH
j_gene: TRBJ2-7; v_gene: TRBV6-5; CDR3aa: ASSYGRGGYYEQY
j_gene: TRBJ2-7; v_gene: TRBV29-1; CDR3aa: SVGPTPYEQY
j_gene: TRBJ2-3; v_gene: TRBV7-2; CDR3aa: ASSPGLAGGTDTQY
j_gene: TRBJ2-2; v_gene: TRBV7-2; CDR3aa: ASRPWAGRDTGELF
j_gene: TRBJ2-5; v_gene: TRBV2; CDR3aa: ASTSQETQY
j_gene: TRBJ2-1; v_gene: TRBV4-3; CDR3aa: ASSVETPHEQF
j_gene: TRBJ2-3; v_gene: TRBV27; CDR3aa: ASSSERSTDTQY
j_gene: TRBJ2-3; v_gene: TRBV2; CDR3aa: ASSGSGRVTDTQY
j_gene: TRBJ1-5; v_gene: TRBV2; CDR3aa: ASRQMADNQPQH
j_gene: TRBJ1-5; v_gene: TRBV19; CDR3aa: ASSAQTGSSNQPQH
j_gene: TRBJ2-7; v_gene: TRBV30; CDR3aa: AWSGVTSYEQY
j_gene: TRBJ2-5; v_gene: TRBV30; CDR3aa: AWSLGSGETQY
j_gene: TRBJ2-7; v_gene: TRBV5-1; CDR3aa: ASSLTSGQDRSYEQY
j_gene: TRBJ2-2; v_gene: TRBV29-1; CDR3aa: SVVAGGNTGELF
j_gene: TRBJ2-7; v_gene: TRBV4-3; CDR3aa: ASSRTSGQGSTYEQY
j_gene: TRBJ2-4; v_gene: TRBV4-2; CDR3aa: ASSQSGGGVAKNIQY
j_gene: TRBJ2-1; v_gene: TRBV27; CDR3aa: ASSQIVVSNEQF
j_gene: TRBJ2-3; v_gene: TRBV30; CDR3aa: AWSHYGDSIQY
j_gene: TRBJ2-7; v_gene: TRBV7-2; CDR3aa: ASSLDRPSEQY
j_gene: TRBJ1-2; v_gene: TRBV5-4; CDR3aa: ASSLALDYGYT
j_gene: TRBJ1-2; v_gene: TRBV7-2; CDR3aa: ASSATSAGGIYGYT
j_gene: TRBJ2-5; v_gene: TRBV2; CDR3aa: ASSARAKETQY
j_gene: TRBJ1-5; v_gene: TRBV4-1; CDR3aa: ASSQDLANQPQH
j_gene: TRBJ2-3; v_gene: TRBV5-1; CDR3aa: ASSQSGPDTQY
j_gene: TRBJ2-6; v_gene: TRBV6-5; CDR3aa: ASSYAYSGANVLT
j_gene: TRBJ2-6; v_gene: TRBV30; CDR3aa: AWSPIGLARGAVLT
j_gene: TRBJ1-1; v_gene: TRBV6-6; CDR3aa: ATTTGGQGSEAF
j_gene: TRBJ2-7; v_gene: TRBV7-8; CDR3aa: ASSAQGQAYEQY
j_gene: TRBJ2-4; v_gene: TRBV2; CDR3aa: ASSGGGSRKNIQY
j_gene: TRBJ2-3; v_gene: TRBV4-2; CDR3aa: ASSRGGQGTPDTQY